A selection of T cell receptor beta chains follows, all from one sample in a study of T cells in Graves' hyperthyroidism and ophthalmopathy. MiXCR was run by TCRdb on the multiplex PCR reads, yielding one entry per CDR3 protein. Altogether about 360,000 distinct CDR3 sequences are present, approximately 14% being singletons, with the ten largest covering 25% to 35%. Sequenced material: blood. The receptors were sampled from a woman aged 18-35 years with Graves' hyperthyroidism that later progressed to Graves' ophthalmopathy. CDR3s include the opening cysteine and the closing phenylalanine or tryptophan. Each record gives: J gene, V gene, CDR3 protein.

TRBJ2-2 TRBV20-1 CSARDKRVLFF
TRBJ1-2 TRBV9 CASTPIQLGKGYTF
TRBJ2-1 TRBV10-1 CANTQRTNEQFF
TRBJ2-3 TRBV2 CASSERQGVTDTQYF
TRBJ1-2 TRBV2 CASNPDRGRGYTF
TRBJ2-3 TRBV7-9 CASSSSSSTDTQYF
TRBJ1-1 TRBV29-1 CSVEYQGRTEAFF
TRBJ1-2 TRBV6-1 CASSWDPGSRGYTF
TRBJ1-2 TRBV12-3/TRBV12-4 CASSFSGGSGYTF
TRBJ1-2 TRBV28 CASSLFLGQGNYGYTF
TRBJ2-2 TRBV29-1 CSVEASGSNTGELFF
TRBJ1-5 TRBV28 CASSFGTGVRNQPQHF
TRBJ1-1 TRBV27 CASSFIMNTEAFF
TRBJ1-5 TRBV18 CASSPPDQPQHF
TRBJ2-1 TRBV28 CASRSGTAYNEQFF
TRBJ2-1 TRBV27 CATQGGGPFYNEQFF
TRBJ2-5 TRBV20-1 CSARPGTSREIETQYF
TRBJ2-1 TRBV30 CACPRGNEQFF
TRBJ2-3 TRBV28 CARSSSGGRGTDTQYF
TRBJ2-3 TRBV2 CASRQGPGLVDTQYF
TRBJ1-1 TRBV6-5 CASSYNKGGDRIMNTEAFF
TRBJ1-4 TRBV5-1 CASRLGSGNEKLFF
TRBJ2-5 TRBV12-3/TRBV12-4 CASSARDYQETQYF
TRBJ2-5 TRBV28 CASSLDGFQETQYF
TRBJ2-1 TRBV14 CASSHRTGAYNEQFF
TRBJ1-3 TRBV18 CASSPQGMIGNTIYF